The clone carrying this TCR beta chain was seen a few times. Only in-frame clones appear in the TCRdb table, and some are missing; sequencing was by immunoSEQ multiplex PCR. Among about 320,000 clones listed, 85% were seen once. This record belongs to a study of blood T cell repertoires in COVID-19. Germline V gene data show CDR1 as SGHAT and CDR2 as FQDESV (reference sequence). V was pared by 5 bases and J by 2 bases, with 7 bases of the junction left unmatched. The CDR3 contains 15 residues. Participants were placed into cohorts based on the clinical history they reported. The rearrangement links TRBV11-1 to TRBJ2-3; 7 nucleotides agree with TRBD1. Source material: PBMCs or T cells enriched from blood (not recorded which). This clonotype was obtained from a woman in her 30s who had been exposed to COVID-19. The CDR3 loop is CASSGTGVLTDTQYF. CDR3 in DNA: TGTGCCAGCAGCGGAACAGGGGTTCTCACAGATACGCAGTATTTT.